The clone carrying this T cell receptor (beta chain) was counted once. Its cognate antigen is unknown. V lost 5 bases, J lost 3 bases, and 18 bases lay in between. CDR3 size: 16 residues. CDR1 and CDR2 from the germline V gene are SEHNR and FQNEAQ (reference sequence). It was healthy bone marrow donors who served as donors. The source of the sample is a study of cytomegalovirus exposure and HLA in healthy donors. Study conclusions and caveats: Later analysis reportedly placed an Asian-associated ancestry cluster below the roughly 640-donor mean in N-insertions. Confirmation was obtained in vitro that a few CMV-associated chains are specific for CMV antigens. Follow-up analysis later connected one missense variant in DCLRE1C with trimming of TCR beta V- and J-genes.

The PCR used 60 Vbeta and 13 Jbeta primers. Sequencing used immunoSEQ multiplex PCR; TCRdb keeps in-frame clones, though not all of them. Altogether 85,000 to 100,000 clones are present, roughly 80% being singletons, with the ten largest covering roughly 1.1%. This TCR was recovered from a girl aged 2 to 9 in good health and CMV-seropositive. J is TRBJ2-3 and V is TRBV7-9; D may be TRBD2 (5 bases). Sequencing used PBMCs. DNA for the CDR3: TGTGCCAGCAGCCCGAGGGCGCCACTGTGGACAGATACGCAGTATTTT. Translation gives CASSPRAPLWTDTQYF. Drawing the rest from reference TRBV7-9 and TRBJ2-3, the complete variable domain is DTGVSQNPRHKITKRGQNVTFRCDPISEHNRLYWYRQTLGQGPEFLTYFQNEAQLEKSRLLSDRFSAERPKGSFSTLEIQRTEQGDSAMYLCASSPRAPLWTDTQYFGPGTRLTVL.